This is a list of T cell receptor beta chains from one sample in a study of cytomegalovirus exposure and HLA in healthy donors. Produced via immunoSEQ multiplex PCR; TCRdb's table is partial and in-frame only. The sample holds 200,000 or so clones, 84% seen once. Material for sequencing was PBMCs. These receptors all come from a man aged 18 to 29 in good health and CMV-seropositive. Both conserved end residues are part of each CDR3. D genes are given only for firm matches. Clone size, where shown, is once, few, many, or a class for clones that have expanded.

j_gene,abundance,d_gene,v_gene,len,CDR3aa,CDR3nt
TRBJ1-1,NA,TRBD1,TRBV18,12,CASSPGQFEAFF,TGTGCCAGCTCACCGGGACAGTTTGAAGCTTTCTTT
TRBJ2-6,NA,TRBD2,TRBV28,17,CASKDGGGSSGANVLTF,TGTGCCAGCAAAGACGGGGGGGGGAGCTCTGGGGCCAACGTCCTGACTTTC
TRBJ1-3,NA,NA,TRBV28,14,CASFGLGPGNTIYF,TGTGCCAGCTTTGGACTCGGTCCTGGAAACACCATATATTTT
TRBJ1-5,NA,NA,TRBV15,15,CATRGTQYSNQPQHF,TGTGCCACCAGGGGCACACAGTATAGCAATCAGCCCCAGCATTTT
TRBJ1-4,NA,NA,TRBV7-8,17,CASSLGMFRGTNEKLFF,TGTGCCAGCAGCCTAGGGATGTTTAGGGGAACTAATGAAAAACTGTTTTTT
TRBJ2-7,NA,NA,TRBV9,14,CASSPRQLGHEQYF,TGTGCCAGCAGCCCGAGACAGCTCGGCCACGAGCAGTACTTC
TRBJ1-1,NA,NA,TRBV2,11,CASIRNTEAFF,TGTGCCAGTATCAGGAACACTGAAGCTTTCTTT
TRBJ2-1,NA,TRBD2,TRBV9,17,CASSASTSGIVFNEQFF,TGTGCCAGCAGCGCCTCGACTAGCGGGATAGTATTCAATGAGCAGTTCTTC
TRBJ2-1,NA,NA,TRBV25-1,11,CASRSLFEQFF,TGTGCCAGCAGAAGCCTCTTTGAGCAGTTCTTC
TRBJ2-3,NA,NA,TRBV7-3,14,CASSLTTAADTQYF,TGTGCCAGCAGCTTAACCACAGCGGCAGATACGCAGTATTTT
TRBJ2-1,NA,TRBD1,TRBV27,16,CASSHPRQGLDNEQFF,TGTGCCAGCAGTCACCCACGACAGGGGCTGGACAATGAGCAGTTCTTC
TRBJ2-3,NA,TRBD1,TRBV9,15,CASSVGQGVVDTQYF,TGTGCCAGCAGCGTTGGACAGGGGGTGGTAGATACGCAGTATTTT
TRBJ1-5,NA,TRBD1,TRBV4-2,15,CASSQDRTGDQPQHF,TGTGCCAGCAGCCAAGATCGCACAGGGGATCAGCCCCAGCATTTT
TRBJ2-7,few,TRBD1,TRBV2,15,CASSERDSSSYEQYF,TGTGCCAGCAGCGAACGGGACAGTAGCTCCTACGAGCAGTACTTC
TRBJ2-2,few,NA,TRBV6-1,15,CASSELAQNTGELFF,TGTGCCAGCAGTGAACTGGCCCAGAACACCGGGGAGCTGTTTTTT
TRBJ1-1,few,NA,TRBV18,15,CASSPPSGGDTEAFF,TGTGCCAGCTCACCACCATCCGGGGGAGACACTGAAGCTTTCTTT
TRBJ2-1,NA,NA,TRBV7-9,14,CAGALAALTNEQFF,TGTGCCGGAGCTTTGGCGGCTCTTACGAATGAGCAGTTCTTC
TRBJ2-3,NA,TRBD2,TRBV4-3,15,CASSRTSGDTDTQYF,TGCGCCAGCAGCCGGACTAGCGGGGACACAGATACGCAGTATTTT
TRBJ2-1,NA,TRBD2,TRBV10-2,11,CAREGGARQFF,TGCGCCCGGGAGGGAGGGGCTCGGCAGTTCTTC
TRBJ1-2,NA,TRBD1,TRBV10-2,16,CASSSLSWTGSYGYTF,TGCGCCAGCAGTTCTCTGTCTTGGACAGGTAGCTATGGCTACACCTTC
TRBJ2-1,NA,NA,TRBV7-6,15,CASSPTVAAANEQFF,TGTGCCAGCAGCCCCACCGTCGCAGCGGCCAATGAGCAGTTCTTC
TRBJ1-2,NA,NA,TRBV5-3,15,CARSLGGGDNYGYTF,TGTGCCAGAAGCTTGGGTGGGGGGGATAACTATGGCTACACCTTC
TRBJ2-5,NA,NA,TRBV6-6,11,CASRAWETQYF,TGTGCCAGCCGAGCGTGGGAGACCCAGTACTTC
TRBJ2-3,NA,NA,TRBV30,11,CAWSSPGTQYF,TGTGCCTGGAGTAGCCCAGGTACGCAGTATTTT
TRBJ1-2,NA,NA,TRBV5-1,12,CASSLIWGGHGF,TGCGCCAGCAGCTTGATTTGGGGGGGACACGGCTTC
TRBJ2-7,NA,TRBD1,TRBV6-5,13,CASSRTGGHEQYF,TGTGCCAGCAGTAGGACAGGGGGCCACGAGCAGTACTTC
TRBJ2-5,NA,NA,TRBV14,16,CASSPRLAWSQETQYF,TGTGCCAGCAGCCCACGACTCGCTTGGAGCCAAGAGACCCAGTACTTC
TRBJ2-1,few,TRBD1,TRBV10-2,15,CASSEGTAFYNEQFF,TGCGCCAGCAGTGAAGGGACAGCCTTCTACAATGAGCAGTTCTTC
TRBJ2-7,NA,TRBD1,TRBV28,17,CASSLRGQGLAPYEQYF,TGTGCCAGCAGTTTACGAGGACAGGGCCTAGCCCCCTACGAGCAGTACTTC
TRBJ2-1,NA,NA,TRBV5-1,12,CASSLASNEQFF,TGCGCCAGCAGCTTGGCGTCCAATGAGCAGTTCTTC
TRBJ2-7,few,NA,TRBV19,12,CASSRTGYEQYF,TGTGCCAGTAGTCGTACTGGCTACGAGCAGTACTTC
TRBJ1-2,NA,NA,TRBV28,13,CASSRSSPYGYTF,TGTGCCAGCAGTAGGAGTTCCCCATATGGCTACACCTTC
TRBJ1-4,NA,TRBD1,TRBV4-1,15,CASSWGQTTNEKLFF,TGCGCCAGCAGCTGGGGACAGACAACTAATGAAAAACTGTTTTTT
TRBJ2-7,NA,TRBD1,TRBV7-2,14,CASSLGQVSYEQYF,TGTGCCAGCAGCTTGGGACAGGTCTCCTACGAGCAGTACTTC
TRBJ2-7,NA,TRBD2,TRBV4-2,15,CASSQGTSVSHEQYF,TGTGCCAGCAGCCAAGGGACTAGCGTATCACACGAGCAGTACTTC
TRBJ1-2,NA,TRBD1,TRBV19,16,CASSIAESRTGSGYTF,TGTGCCAGTAGTATAGCAGAAAGTCGGACAGGGTCTGGCTACACCTTC
TRBJ2-2,NA,NA,TRBV19,14,CASSIAVNTGELFF,TGTGCCAGTAGTATAGCGGTTAACACCGGGGAGCTGTTTTTT
TRBJ2-6,NA,NA,TRBV18,20,CASSPFPQGRPYAGANVLTF,TGTGCCAGCTCACCGTTCCCGCAGGGAAGACCCTATGCTGGGGCCAACGTCCTGACTTTC